Ten or more counts support the clone carrying this T cell receptor beta chain. The CDR3 consists of 13 residues. CDR1 and CDR2 from the germline V gene are SGHNT and YENEEA. V gave up 6 bases and J gave up 7 bases, with 16 bases separating them. TCRdb re-called the 5' RACE reads with MiXCR, one entry per CDR3 protein. The data contain 350,000 to 500,000 distinct CDR3 sequences, 18% of them singletons. These data belong to a study of T-cell memory formation after mild COVID-19. This chain links TRBV11-3 with TRBJ2-7; no reliable D call. Sequenced input: PBMCs or a T cell subset sorted from them (not recorded which). The clonotype originates from a man younger than 30 who had mild COVID-19 (a few samples of this study predate the infection). Cell type and time point are not known. The DNA for the CDR3 is TGTGCCAGCAGTAAGGCTGTCCAGAGGGAGCAGTACTTC. Translation: CASSKAVQREQYF.